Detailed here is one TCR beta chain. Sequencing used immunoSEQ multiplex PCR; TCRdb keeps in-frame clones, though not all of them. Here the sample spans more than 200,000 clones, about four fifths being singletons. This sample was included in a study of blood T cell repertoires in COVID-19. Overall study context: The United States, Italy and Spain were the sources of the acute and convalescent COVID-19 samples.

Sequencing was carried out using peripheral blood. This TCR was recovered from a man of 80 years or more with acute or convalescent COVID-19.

The CDR3 sequence is CAITPTEGAAYEQYF. In DNA form, the CDR3 reads TGTGCCATCACCCCAACAGAGGGGGCTGCCTACGAGCAGTACTTC. The V call is TRBV2, the J call TRBJ2-7, with 7 bases fitting TRBD1. The CDR3 covers 15 residues. V was pared by 10 bases and J by 2 bases, with 14 bases of the junction left unmatched. Germline assignment: CDR1 SNHLY and CDR2 FYNNEI.